The 8 T cell receptor beta chains presented below share a single source sample, sequenced in a study of T-cell reconstitution after alpha-beta-depleted transplantation in children. TCRbeta library preparation incorporated unique molecular identifiers. TCRdb recomputed calls from the PCR reads with MiXCR, one row per CDR3 protein. The sample yields under 450,000 distinct CDR3 sequences, roughly 17% seen once. This specimen consisted of PBMCs, mostly from graft donor cells, obtained 360 days after TCRalphabeta/CD19-depleted stem cell transplant. These receptors were taken from a boy in the first two years of life who had a stem cell transplant for Wiskott-Aldrich syndrome, so the T cells may come from the graft donor.

The chain couples TRBV10-3 to TRBJ2-3; no firm D call. Germline lookup yields CDR1 ENHRY and CDR2 SYGVKD. The CDR3 consists of 15 residues. V gave up 0 bases and J gave up 4 bases, with 11 bases separating them. CDR3 residues: CAISESFIGADTQYF. The CDR3 nucleotides read TGTGCCATCAGTGAGTCGTTTATTGGGGCAGATACGCAGTATTTT.

This chain connects TRBV20-1 to TRBJ2-1, with 9 bases lining up with TRBD2. CDR1 is DFQATT, CDR2 SNEGSKA, per germline (reference sequence). This CDR3 comprises 14 residues. Losses at the gene ends were 4 bases for V and 4 bases for J; bases not matched to a gene: 5. The CDR3 coding sequence is TGCAGTGCTACCCCAGCGGGAGGATACAATGAGCAGTTCTTC. This translates into CSATPAGGYNEQFF.

The J gene is TRBJ2-7, the V gene TRBV2; 10 positions match TRBD1. The CDR3 sequence is 12 residues long. Trimming cost V 9 bases and J 6 bases; bases outside gene matches: 5. Germline V gene lookup returns CDR1 SNHLY and CDR2 FYNNEI. CDR3 protein: CARNRDRGEQYF. CDR3 bases: TGTGCCAGAAATAGGGACAGGGGCGAGCAGTACTTC.

This clonotype occurred a few times. V is TRBV7-9 and J is TRBJ2-3; TRBD2 matches at 7 bases. J lost 2 bases, V lost 5 bases, and 7 bases had no gene match. From germline, CDR1 is SEHNR and CDR2 FQNEAQ (reference sequence). The CDR3 totals 15 residues. CDR3 amino acids: CASSPPGTNTDTQYF. DNA for the CDR3: TGTGCCAGCAGCCCCCCCGGGACTAACACAGATACGCAGTATTTT. Together with reference TRBV7-9 and TRBJ2-3, the CDR3 gives the full variable domain: DTGVSQNPRHKITKRGQNVTFRCDPISEHNRLYWYRQTLGQGPEFLTYFQNEAQLEKSRLLSDRFSAERPKGSFSTLEIQRTEQGDSAMYLCASSPPGTNTDTQYFGPGTRLTVL.

V usage is TRBV20-1 and J usage is TRBJ2-7, with 7 bases that match TRBD1. The trim removed 5 bases at V and 3 bases at J, leaving 7 bases unmatched. CDR3 length equals 13 residues. CDR1 and CDR2 from the germline V gene are DFQATT and SNEGSKA (reference sequence). CDR3 DNA: TGCAGTGCTCAAGGGGGCAAGGTCTACGAGCAGTACTTC. It encodes CSAQGGKVYEQYF.

V is TRBV20-1 and J is TRBJ2-1, with 11 positions matching TRBD2. With 5 bases clipped from V and 1 base from J, the junction kept 13 bases outside the gene matches. Germline loops: CDR1 DFQATT, CDR2 SNEGSKA (reference sequence). The CDR3 has 18 amino acids. CDR3 loop: CSAGGTGTSGDSYNEQFF. CDR3 nucleotides: TGCAGTGCTGGGGGGACCGGGACTAGCGGAGATTCCTACAATGAGCAGTTCTTC.

Details on this clonotype: The CDR3 end shows no conserved phenylalanine or tryptophan, and so a read error is likely. V gene TRBV12-3 or TRBV12-4 combines with J gene TRBJ2-3; no clear D gene. The CDR3 is 14 residues long. Deletions cut 2 bases from V and 0 bases from J, with 6 bases between. The CDR3 DNA reads TGTGCCAGCAGTTTACGGAATAGCACAGATACGCAGTATTCT. Its protein is CASSLRNSTDTQYS.

This chain joins TRBV3-1 and TRBJ2-6; D uncertain. The V end lost 0 bases, the J end lost 4 bases, and 7 bases lay between the germline ends. The CDR3 is 15 amino acids. CDR1 LGHDT and CDR2 YNNKEL come from the germline V gene (reference sequence). CDR3 in DNA: TGTGCCAGCAGCCAAGACCCGGGCGGGGCCAACGTCCTGACTTTC. Translating it yields CASSQDPGGANVLTF.